The source of this T cell receptor beta chain is a study of identical twins. cDNA carried unique molecular identifiers, and a universal primer site was added by template switching. TCRdb processed the 5' RACE reads anew with MiXCR; each CDR3 protein has one entry. Of approximately 470,000 distinct CDR3 sequences listed, 13% to 15% are singletons. This clonotype turned up a few times. Its antigen is unidentified. The CDR3 contains 15 residues. Germline values: CDR1 MDHEN, CDR2 SYDVKM. V lost 5 bases and J lost 1; bases outside the gene matches: 8. Overall study findings and caveats: Clonotypes of the beta chain that were abundant in cord blood carried fewer insertions (memory repertoires showed none). Models came in too low on out-of-frame TCR alpha sharing in monozygotic twins. The authors drew conclusions from cross-sectional statistical analysis rather than following the same donors.

This same sample was also taken into another study, of yellow fever vaccine responses in identical twins.

This TCR was sampled from a woman under 30 in good health. The genes are TRBV28 and TRBJ2-7; 7 positions agree with TRBD1. Sequenced material: CD4+ T cells sorted from blood. The CDR3 sequence: CASSGHGTASYEQYF. The CDR3 nucleotides read TGTGCCAGCAGTGGCCACGGGACAGCTTCCTACGAGCAGTACTTC.